Presented here are 26 T cell receptor beta chains from one specimen sequenced in a study of response to subunit inactivated influenza vaccine. TCRdb reprocessed the RT-PCR reads with MiXCR, giving one entry per CDR3 protein. This sample has 700,000 to 900,000 distinct CDR3 sequences, with 21% found just once. The sample was PBMCs from blood, taken more than 4 days after vaccination. The receptors stem from a man aged 50-59 years who received an inactivated influenza vaccine.

Many counts were recorded for this clonotype. J is TRBJ2-7 and V is TRBV12-3 or TRBV12-4; a weak D match, TRBD1 (5 bases). The CDR3 runs 13 residues. Trimming removed 3 bases from V and 6 bases from J, with 12 bases in between. CDR3 coding DNA: TGTGCCAGCAGTTTTCCAGGGTTTGGCGAGCAGTACTTC. It yields the protein CASSFPGFGEQYF.

V and J are TRBV20-1 and TRBJ2-7; unclear D gene. V lost 0 bases, J lost 4 bases, and 10 bases lay in between. The CDR3 has 13 amino acids. Germline V lookup: CDR1 DFQATT, CDR2 SNEGSKA (reference sequence). CDR3 in amino acids: CSARDRSRYEQYF. In nucleotides, the CDR3 is TGCAGTGCTAGAGACAGGTCGCGGTACGAGCAGTACTTC.

This chain joins TRBV12-3 or TRBV12-4 and TRBJ1-6; TRBD1 matches at 7 bases. There are 13 residues in the CDR3. J lost 10 bases, V lost 6 bases, and 6 bases had no gene match. The CDR3 sequence: CASSSTGKSPLHF. DNA of the CDR3: TGTGCCAGCAGCTCGACAGGGAAATCACCCCTCCACTTT.

The chain couples TRBV14 to TRBJ2-2, with 7 bases fitting TRBD2. The germline V gene has CDR1 SGHDN and CDR2 FVKESK. The V segment lost 0 bases and the J segment 3 bases; nucleotides outside the gene matches: 4. There are 16 residues in the CDR3. Here the CDR3 reads CASSQDGREYTGELFF. The CDR3 coding sequence is TGTGCCAGCAGCCAAGATGGGAGGGAGTACACCGGGGAGCTGTTTTTT.

V is TRBV6-4 and J is TRBJ2-1; 9 bases fit TRBD2. CDR1 and CDR2 from the germline V gene are MRHNA and SNTAGT. This CDR3 has 14 amino acids. Trimming took 0 bases from V and 13 from J; bases not matched to a gene: 7. The CDR3 spells CASSDSSLAGTQFF. Here the CDR3 DNA reads TGTGCCAGCAGTGACTCTAGTCTAGCGGGAACCCAGTTCTTC.

J is TRBJ2-5 and V is TRBV20-1; D possibly corresponds to TRBD2 (6 bases). The V end was cut by 6 bases, the J end by 4 bases, with 18 bases between. CDR3 length: 14 residues. CDR1 is DFQATT, CDR2 SNEGSKA, per germline (reference sequence). The CDR3, as DNA: TGCAGTGCAACATCAGCCGGGCGGGGAGAGACCCAGTACTTC. Translated, it gives CSATSAGRGETQYF.

This clonotype was counted between two and nine times. The rearrangement links TRBV12-3 or TRBV12-4 to TRBJ1-5, with D maybe TRBD1 (6 bases). This CDR3 contains 13 residues. V lost 8 bases to trimming and J lost 5 bases, with 13 bases between them. In nucleotides, the CDR3 is TGTGCCAGCGGGGAAAGGGGGTATCAGCCCCAGCATTTT. Residues: CASGERGYQPQHF.

Here the CDR3 reads CASSASGGGYNEQFF. DNA of the CDR3: TGTGCCAGCAGTGCTAGCGGGGGGGGCTACAATGAGCAGTTCTTC. The chain carries TRBV6-1 and TRBJ2-1; TRBD2 aligns across 12 bases. Per the germline V gene, CDR1 is MNHNS and CDR2 is SASEGT. With 4 bases clipped from V and 3 bases from J, the junction kept 1 base outside the gene matches. CDR3 length: 15 amino acids.

This rearrangement joins TRBV12-5 to TRBJ2-1; TRBD2 agrees at 7 bases. The germline V gene encodes CDR1 LGHNT and CDR2 FRNRAP. The CDR3 consists of 17 residues. With 2 bases clipped from V and 0 bases from J, the junction kept 7 bases outside the gene matches. The CDR3 DNA follows: TGTGCTAGTGGTTTGCAAGGTGGCGGGAGCTCCTACAATGAGCAGTTCTTC. Translated, it gives CASGLQGGGSSYNEQFF. Full variable domain (missing parts from reference TRBV12-5 and TRBJ2-1): DARVTQTPRHKVTEMGQEVTMRCQPILGHNTVFWYRQTMMQGLELLAYFRNRAPLDDSGMPKDRFSAEMPDATLATLKIQPSEPRDSAVYFCASGLQGGGSSYNEQFFGPGTRLTVL.

The chain carries TRBV10-1 and TRBJ2-1; 11 bases line up with TRBD2. The V gene end was trimmed by 9 bases and the J gene end by 5 bases; junction bases not matched to a gene: 6. Germline V lookup: CDR1 WNHNN, CDR2 SYGVQD (reference sequence). CDR3 size: 14 residues. CDR3 bases: TGCGCCAGTGAGTCACTAGCGGGGGACAATGAGCAGTTCTTC. Protein sequence: CASESLAGDNEQFF.

A few counts support this clonotype. The chain combines TRBV2 with TRBJ2-5, with a tentative D call TRBD2 (7 bases). CDR1 and CDR2 (germline): SNHLY, FYNNEI. The V end was cut by 4 bases, the J end by 1 base, with 10 bases between. The CDR3 has 14 residues. The CDR3 DNA sequence: TGTGCCAGCAGTGGGGGGGGGCTCCAAGAGACCCAGTACTTC. Protein product: CASSGGGLQETQYF.

This clonotype was counted at least ten times. The chain links TRBV20-1 to TRBJ2-1, with TRBD2 matching 7 bases. The V segment lost 3 bases and the J segment 3 bases; nucleotides outside the gene matches: 5. Germline CDR1 and CDR2: DFQATT and SNEGSKA (reference sequence). CDR3 length equals 14 residues. CDR3 DNA sequence: TGCAGTGCTAGGTCCAGGGACTACTACAATGAGCAGTTCTTC. Protein sequence: CSARSRDYYNEQFF.

The genes are TRBV7-3 and TRBJ2-3, with 8 bases identical to TRBD2. V lost 2 bases, J lost 10 bases, and 11 bases stayed unmatched. The CDR3 contains 15 residues. Germline CDR1 is SGHTA and CDR2 is FQGTGA. CDR3 in DNA: TGTGCCAGCAGCTTAGGCTTGGCGGGAGGCCACCCGCAGTATTTT. Translating gives CASSLGLAGGHPQYF.

The V and J genes are TRBV5-1 and TRBJ2-6, with D uncertain. In germline, CDR1 is SGHRS, CDR2 YFSETQ. The CDR3 runs to 16 residues. Trimming took 2 bases from V and 0 from J, leaving 9 bases between them. CDR3 residues: CASSFGGDSGANVLTF. The DNA for the CDR3 is TGCGCCAGCAGCTTCGGCGGAGACTCTGGGGCCAACGTCCTGACTTTC.

In its sample, this clonotype was seen a few times. The chain joins TRBV5-5 to TRBJ2-6; D gene unclear. The V and J ends lost 4 bases and 4 bases respectively, with 9 bases between them. The CDR3 contains 14 residues. The germline V gene encodes CDR1 SGHKS and CDR2 YYEKEE (reference sequence). The CDR3 DNA sequence: TGTGCCAGCAGCCAGGATGGAGGGGCCAACGTCCTGACTTTC. Its protein product is CASSQDGGANVLTF.

This clonotype was seen more than once but under ten times. This chain uses TRBV6-1 with TRBJ1-1; D remains unclear. V was clipped by 8 bases and J by 0 bases, with 13 bases between them. The CDR3 totals 14 residues. Germline V gene data show CDR1 as MNHNS and CDR2 as SASEGT. CDR3 sequence (DNA): TGTGCCAGCTATACGCTGGGAATGAACACTGAAGCTTTCTTT. Encoded protein: CASYTLGMNTEAFF.

V usage is TRBV20-1 and J usage is TRBJ1-1; TRBD1 matches at 7 bases. Germline lookup yields CDR1 DFQATT and CDR2 SNEGSKA (reference sequence). V lost 1 base to trimming and J lost 4 bases; unmatched junction nucleotides: 21. The CDR3 loop spans 19 amino acids. The CDR3 DNA is TGCAGTGCTAGAGGGCCCAGTCGGCCCAGGGGGGGCGAGGGCACTGAAGCTTTCTTT. Translation: CSARGPSRPRGGEGTEAFF.

V is TRBV12-3 or TRBV12-4 and J is TRBJ2-7; D remains ambiguous. Trimming stripped 0 bases from V and 3 bases from J, with 6 bases between. This CDR3 comprises 13 residues. The DNA for the CDR3 is TGTGCCAGCAGTTTAGCGAACGGCTACGAGCAGTACTTC. It codes for CASSLANGYEQYF.

This clonotype was seen only a few times. CDR3 nucleotides: TGCAGTGCTAGAGAATCGGGACAGGGTTCCGGGGAGCTGTTTTTT. It is translated as CSARESGQGSGELFF. The V and J genes are TRBV20-1 and TRBJ2-2, with 9 nucleotides matching TRBD1. The V and J ends lost 0 bases and 6 bases, in that order; junction bases with no gene match: 5. The CDR3 has 15 amino acids. Germline V gene sequence: CDR1 DFQATT, CDR2 SNEGSKA (reference sequence).

This clonotype was recorded a few times. The chain employs TRBV7-2 and TRBJ2-7; TRBD1 aligns across 9 bases. The CDR3 length is 15 residues. From germline, CDR1 is SGHTA and CDR2 FQGNSA. J gave up 5 bases and V 1 base, and 6 bases lay outside the gene matches. The CDR3 is CASSLEGTGRNEQYF. In DNA, the CDR3 is TGTGCCAGCAGCTTAGAGGGGACAGGGAGGAACGAGCAGTACTTC.

The rearrangement links TRBV9 to TRBJ1-2, with 9 bases identical to TRBD1. CDR1 and CDR2 from the germline V gene are SGDLS and YYNGEE. Trimming took 2 bases from V and 0 from J; bases not matched to a gene: 5. CDR3 length: 16 residues. CDR3 nucleotides: TGTGCCAGCAGCGTTGGACAGGGGAGAACTAACTATGGCTACACCTTC. Translation gives CASSVGQGRTNYGYTF.

The chain has TRBV7-8 and TRBJ1-3; 10 bases map to TRBD1. CDR1 is SGHVS and CDR2 is FQNEAQ in the germline V gene. Trimming cost V 5 bases and J 0 bases; bases outside gene matches: 10. The CDR3 extends over 18 amino acids. The CDR3 here is CASSRTGGTFSSGNTIYF. The DNA of the CDR3 is TGTGCCAGCAGCCGGACAGGGGGGACCTTTTCCTCTGGAAACACCATATATTTT.

The J gene is TRBJ2-3, the V gene TRBV28; D may be TRBD2 (6 bases). Trimming took off 7 bases at V and 2 bases at J, with 7 bases between the two ends. The germline CDR1 and CDR2 sequences are MDHEN and SYDVKM. The CDR3 contains 12 residues. The CDR3: CASTSDTDTQYF. The CDR3 nucleotides are TGTGCCAGCACTAGCGACACAGATACGCAGTATTTT.

The chain links TRBV5-1 to TRBJ2-5; tentatively, D is TRBD1 (5 bases). Germline V gives CDR1 SGHRS, CDR2 YFSETQ. V was shortened by 5 bases and J by 5 bases, with 10 bases between the two germline ends. CDR3 size: 12 residues. CDR3 in amino acids: CASSAGHETQYF. The CDR3 nucleotides read TGCGCCAGCAGTGCAGGGCACGAGACCCAGTACTTC. Drawing the rest from reference TRBV5-1 and TRBJ2-5, the complete variable domain is KAGVTQTPRYLIKTRGQQVTLSCSPISGHRSVSWYQQTPGQGLQFLFEYFSETQRNKGNFPGRFSGRQFSNSRSEMNVSTLELGDSALYLCASSAGHETQYFGPGTRLLVL.

This clonotype was counted ten times or more. CDR3 nucleotide sequence: TGTGCCAGCAGTTTAGGGGAGGGATACGAGCAGTACTTC. It is translated as CASSLGEGYEQYF. This chain joins TRBV12-3 or TRBV12-4 and TRBJ2-7; TRBD2 agrees at 7 bases. The CDR3 has 13 amino acids. V shed 1 base, J shed 4 bases, and the junction held 1 base outside the gene matches.

The chain employs TRBV2 and TRBJ2-1; TRBD1 matches at 7 bases. The CDR3 has 14 residues. Germline lookup yields CDR1 SNHLY and CDR2 FYNNEI. J lost 0 bases, V lost 8 bases, and 4 bases had no gene match. The CDR3 sequence is CASEGQSSYNEQFF. The CDR3 nucleotides read TGTGCCAGCGAGGGACAGAGCTCCTACAATGAGCAGTTCTTC.